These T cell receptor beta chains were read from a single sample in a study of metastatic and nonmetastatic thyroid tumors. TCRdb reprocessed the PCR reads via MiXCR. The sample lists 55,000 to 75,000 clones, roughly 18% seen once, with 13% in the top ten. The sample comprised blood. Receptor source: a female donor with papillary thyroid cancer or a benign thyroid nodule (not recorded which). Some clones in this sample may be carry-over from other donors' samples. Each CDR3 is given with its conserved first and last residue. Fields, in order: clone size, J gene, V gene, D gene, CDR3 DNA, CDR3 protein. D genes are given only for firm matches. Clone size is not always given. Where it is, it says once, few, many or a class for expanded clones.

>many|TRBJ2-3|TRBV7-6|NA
TGTGCCAGCAGCTTAGGCGAAATATACACAGATACGCAGTATTTT
CASSLGEIYTDTQYF
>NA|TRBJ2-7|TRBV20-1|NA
TGCAGTGCTAGAGATCTCCAGGGAGTCCCGTCCTACGAGCAGTACTTC
CSARDLQGVPSYEQYF
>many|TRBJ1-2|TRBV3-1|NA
TGTGCCAGCAGCCAAGAAGAGGGCAGGTCTTACTATGGCTACACCTTC
CASSQEEGRSYYGYTF
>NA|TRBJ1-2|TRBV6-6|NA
TGTGCCAGCAGTTACCTGACGGGGAACCGGGATGGCTACACCTTC
CASSYLTGNRDGYTF
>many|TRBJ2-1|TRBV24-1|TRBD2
TGTGCCACCAGTTTGAAGGGAGGGACCTACAATGAGCAGTTCTTC
CATSLKGGTYNEQFF
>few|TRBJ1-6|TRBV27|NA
TGTGCCAGCAGCCCAGGGCGCTCACCCCTCCACTTT
CASSPGRSPLHF
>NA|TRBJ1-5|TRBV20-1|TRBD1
TGCAGTGCTAGGGACAGGGAGGGCAATCAGCCCCAGCATTTT
CSARDREGNQPQHF
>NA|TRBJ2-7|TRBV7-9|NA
TGTGCCAGCAGCTTAGCGGGTACCTATGCGCAGTACTTC
CASSLAGTYAQYF
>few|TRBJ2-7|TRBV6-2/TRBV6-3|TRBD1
TGTGCCAGCAGTTACTCTCGGGACAGGTTTTTCGACGAGCAGTACTTC
CASSYSRDRFFDEQYF
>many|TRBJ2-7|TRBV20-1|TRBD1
TGCAGTGCGGCAGGGGGCCACGAGCAGTACTTC
CSAAGGHEQYF
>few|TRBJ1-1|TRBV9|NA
TGTGCCAGCAGCACTACAGGGTCGACTGAAGCTTTCTTT
CASSTTGSTEAFF
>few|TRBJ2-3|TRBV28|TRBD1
TGTGCCAGCATCCCGGGACAGGGCATCACCGATACGCAGTATTTT
CASIPGQGITDTQYF
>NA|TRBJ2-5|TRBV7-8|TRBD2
TGTGCCAGCAGCTTATTTCAACTAGCGGGAGGAGAGACCCAGTACTTC
CASSLFQLAGGETQYF